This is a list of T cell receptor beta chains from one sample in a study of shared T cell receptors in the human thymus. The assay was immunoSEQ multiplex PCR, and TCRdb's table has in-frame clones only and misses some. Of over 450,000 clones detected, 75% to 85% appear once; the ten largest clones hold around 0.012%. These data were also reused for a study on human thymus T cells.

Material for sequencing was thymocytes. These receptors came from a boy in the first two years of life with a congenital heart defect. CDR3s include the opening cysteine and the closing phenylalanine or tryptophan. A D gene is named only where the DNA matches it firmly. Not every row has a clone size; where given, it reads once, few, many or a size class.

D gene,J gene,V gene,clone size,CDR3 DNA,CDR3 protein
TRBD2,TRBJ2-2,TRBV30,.,TGTGCCTGGAGTGTGGCGGGAGGGCGGACCGGGGAGCTGTTTTTT,CAWSVAGGRTGELFF
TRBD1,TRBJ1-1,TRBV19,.,TGTGCCAGTAGTATCAGGATGGTGGCCGGACAGGGGCGCTTGAACACTGAAGCTTTCTTT,CASSIRMVAGQGRLNTEAFF
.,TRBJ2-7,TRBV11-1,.,TGTGCCAGCAGCTCGGACAGCTCCTACGAGCAGTACTTC,CASSSDSSYEQYF
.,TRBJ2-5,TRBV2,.,TGTGCCAGCAGTGACGGGGAGACCCAGTACTTC,CASSDGETQYF
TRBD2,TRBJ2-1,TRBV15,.,TGTGCCACTAAGATCCTAGGGGAGCGGGAGATCGTGGATGAGCAGTTCTTC,CATKILGEREIVDEQFF
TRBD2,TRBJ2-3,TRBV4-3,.,TGCGCCAGCAGCCATGCGCGTAAGCGGGATTTCCCCGATACGCAGTATTTT,CASSHARKRDFPDTQYF
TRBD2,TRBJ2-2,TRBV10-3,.,TGTGCCATCCGACCGGGACTAGCGGGAGCGCGGACCGGGGAGCTGTTTTTT,CAIRPGLAGARTGELFF
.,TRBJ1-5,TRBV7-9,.,TGTGCCAGCAGCCCCCGCGTGGGAGGCAATCAGCCCCAGCATTTT,CASSPRVGGNQPQHF
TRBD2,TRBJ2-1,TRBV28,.,TGTGCCAGCAGACCTCGAGATGGGACTAGCGGGTTCGGTGGGGCCTACAATGAGCAGTTCTTC,CASRPRDGTSGFGGAYNEQFF
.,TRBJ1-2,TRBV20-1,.,TGCAGTCCCCCGGGGGGCTACACCTTC,CSPPGGYTF
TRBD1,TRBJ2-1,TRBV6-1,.,TGTGCCAGCAGTGGGGTTGGACAGGCCTACAATGAGCAGTTCTTC,CASSGVGQAYNEQFF
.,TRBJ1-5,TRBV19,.,TGTGCCAGTAGTACCCTCGGGTGGCGACAGCCCCAGCATTTT,CASSTLGWRQPQHF
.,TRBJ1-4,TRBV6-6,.,TGTGCCAGCAGGAGGACAGCGGCTAATGAAAAACTGTTTTTT,CASRRTAANEKLFF
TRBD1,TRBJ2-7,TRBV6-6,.,TGTGCCACCGGACAGGGAGGGCAGTACTTC,CATGQGGQYF
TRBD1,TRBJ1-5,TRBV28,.,TGTGCCAGCAGTTTATTCCGGGACAGGGGCAATCAGCCCCAGCATTTT,CASSLFRDRGNQPQHF
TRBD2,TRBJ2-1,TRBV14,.,TGTGCCAGCAGCCAAGGAACTACTAGCGGAGCCCACCCACCTTACAATGAGCAGTTCTTC,CASSQGTTSGAHPPYNEQFF
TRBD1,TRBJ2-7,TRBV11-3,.,TGTGCCAGAGGGACAGGTAGCTCCTACGAGCAGTACTTC,CARGTGSSYEQYF
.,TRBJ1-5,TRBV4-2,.,TGTGCCAGCAGCCAAGGGTCGGGGGGGTTTGGCAATCAGCCCCAGCATTTT,CASSQGSGGFGNQPQHF
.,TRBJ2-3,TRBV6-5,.,TGTGCCAGCGTCGAGGGAGAAGGCCCCTCGCCGTATTTT,CASVEGEGPSPYF
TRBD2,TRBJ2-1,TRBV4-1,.,TGCGCCAGCAGCCAAGACCCCGCTAGCGGACTAACCTACAATGAGCAGTTCTTC,CASSQDPASGLTYNEQFF
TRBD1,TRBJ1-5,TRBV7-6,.,TGTGCCAGCAGCCCCCAAGTTCACAGGGGAGAGTTCGGCAATCAGCCCCAGCATTTT,CASSPQVHRGEFGNQPQHF
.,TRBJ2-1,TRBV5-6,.,TGTGCCAGCAGCCGGGGGGCGAAAGGGGCCAATGAGCAGTTCTTC,CASSRGAKGANEQFF
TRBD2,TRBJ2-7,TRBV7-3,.,TGTGCCAGCAGCCCCAGACCCAATAGCGGGCTATCCGAGCAGTACTTC,CASSPRPNSGLSEQYF
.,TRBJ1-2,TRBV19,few,TGTGCCAGTCAGGGTGGGCAAAGTGGCTATGGCTACACCTTC,CASQGGQSGYGYTF
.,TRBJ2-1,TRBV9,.,TGTGCCAGCAGCAGACGGGGGTCCAATGAGCAGTTCTTC,CASSRRGSNEQFF
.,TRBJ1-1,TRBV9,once,TGTGCCAGCAGCCACCCCAGCGGGGACACTGAAGCTTTCTTT,CASSHPSGDTEAFF
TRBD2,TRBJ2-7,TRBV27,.,TGTGCCAGCAGTGCCCGGGAGGCGAGAACTGCTTACGAGCAGTACTTC,CASSAREARTAYEQYF
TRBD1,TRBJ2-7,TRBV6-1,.,TGTGCCAGCAGTGATGGGATTGGACAGGAGGTAGCCTACGAGCAGTACTTC,CASSDGIGQEVAYEQYF
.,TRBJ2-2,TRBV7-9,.,TGTGCCAGCAGCTTACGGTCCGGGGAGCTGTTTTTT,CASSLRSGELFF
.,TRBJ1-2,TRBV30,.,TGTGCCTGGAGTCCTATGTTCCCTAACTATGGCTACACCTTC,CAWSPMFPNYGYTF
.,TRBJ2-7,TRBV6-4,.,TGTGCCAGCAGCCCCGACATATCATCCTACGAGCAGTACTTC,CASSPDISSYEQYF
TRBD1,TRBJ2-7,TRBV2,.,TGTGCCAGCATCCCTCGGACAGGGACCTCCTACGAGCAGTACTTC,CASIPRTGTSYEQYF
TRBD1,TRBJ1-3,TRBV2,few,TGTGCCAGAGGGACAGGGGGAGGAAACACCATATATTTT,CARGTGGGNTIYF
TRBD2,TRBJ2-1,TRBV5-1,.,TGCGCCAGCAGCCTTCGGACTAGCGGTCCCTACAATGAGCAGTTCTTC,CASSLRTSGPYNEQFF
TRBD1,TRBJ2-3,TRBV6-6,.,TGTGCCAGCAGCCATAGTCCGGGACAGGTAGTAGATACGCAGTATTTT,CASSHSPGQVVDTQYF
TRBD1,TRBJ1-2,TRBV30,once,TGTGCCTGGAGGACCGGGACAGGGGCCTTGGTGCTTGGCTACACCTTC,CAWRTGTGALVLGYTF
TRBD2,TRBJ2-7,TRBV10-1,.,TGCGCCAGCAGTGGGAAGACTAGCGGGAGCTACGAGCAGTACTTC,CASSGKTSGSYEQYF
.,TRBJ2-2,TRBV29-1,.,TGCAGCGCTATGGCTAGCGAGGACACCGGGGAGCTGTTTTTT,CSAMASEDTGELFF
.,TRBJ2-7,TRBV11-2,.,TGTGCCAGCAGCACACGGACTTCCCCCTACGAGCAGTACTTC,CASSTRTSPYEQYF
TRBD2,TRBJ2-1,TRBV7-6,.,TGTGCCAGCACCAAGGGCGGGGTAGCGGGAGGACGGAGTGAGCAGTTCTTC,CASTKGGVAGGRSEQFF
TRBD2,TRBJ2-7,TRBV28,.,TGTGCCAGCAGTAAGGGACTAGCGGACTACGAGCAGTACTTC,CASSKGLADYEQYF
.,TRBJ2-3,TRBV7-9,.,TGTGCCAGCTTGTGGGCGGGGAGCACAGATACGCAGTATTTT,CASLWAGSTDTQYF
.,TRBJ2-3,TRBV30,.,TGTGCCTGGAAGGAGGAGGGGACCACAGATACGCAGTATTTT,CAWKEEGTTDTQYF
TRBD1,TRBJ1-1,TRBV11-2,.,TGTGCCAGCAGCTTGGGGACAGGGGGCAAGACTGAAGCTTTCTTT,CASSLGTGGKTEAFF
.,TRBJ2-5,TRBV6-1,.,TGTGCCAGCCATGGCGGGACGGTCCAAGAGACCCAGTACTTC,CASHGGTVQETQYF
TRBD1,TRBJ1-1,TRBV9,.,TGTGCCAGCAGCGTATTCAAGTCTCGACAGGGGATTATGAACACTGAAGCTTTCTTT,CASSVFKSRQGIMNTEAFF
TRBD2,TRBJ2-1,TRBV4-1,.,TGCGCCAGCAGCCAAGTACCGGGCGGGAGCTCCTACAATGAGCAGTTCTTC,CASSQVPGGSSYNEQFF
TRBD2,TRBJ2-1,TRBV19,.,TGTGCCAGTATTTTGCAGCGGGGGGCCCTTCTCCGGCAGTTCTTC,CASILQRGALLRQFF
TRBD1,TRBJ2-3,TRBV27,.,TGTGCCATCCCAACAGGGGAGCAGTATTTT,CAIPTGEQYF